One and the same sample provided the 30 T cell receptor beta chains below, sequenced in a study of graft-versus-host responses after intestinal transplantation. The culture paired approximately 200,000 irradiated violet-dye-labeled stimulators with approximately 200,000 CFSE-labeled responders. TCRdb's table, derived via immunoSEQ multiplex PCR, lists solely in-frame clones and lacks some. The data show some 22,000 clones, 40% to 45% seen once. The sequencing used alloreactive CD8+ T cells from a mixed lymphocyte reaction culture, collected before intestinal transplant. Subset defined: CFSE-low proliferating T cells sorted from roughly six-day pre-transplant mixed lymphocyte reaction (GvH or HvG direction). All receptors derive from a human patient who received an intestinal transplant.

This clone is a singleton in its sample. The V gene is TRBV10-2, the J gene TRBJ1-1, with D uncertain. This CDR3 spans 13 amino acids. Germline CDR1 and CDR2: WSHSY and SAAADI. Trimming cost V 6 bases and J 1 base, with 9 bases left between them. The CDR3 loop reads CASRTTTNTEAFF. CDR3 DNA: TGCGCCAGCAGGACCACAACGAACACTGAAGCTTTCTTT.

This clone is labeled medium-sized. The chain employs TRBV5-1 and TRBJ2-1; 9 bases map to TRBD1. The V and J ends lost 0 bases and 6 bases, in that order; junction bases with no gene match: 1. This CDR3 spans 14 amino acids. Germline V gene sequence: CDR1 SGHRS, CDR2 YFSETQ. CDR3 sequence: CASSLGDRANEQFF. The DNA for the CDR3 is TGCGCCAGCAGCTTGGGGGACAGGGCCAATGAGCAGTTCTTC.

V and J are TRBV5-1 and TRBJ2-1; maybe TRBD1 (5 bases). Germline V CDR1 and CDR2: SGHRS, YFSETQ. Trimming took off 2 bases at V and 8 bases at J, with 20 bases between the two ends. The CDR3 sequence is 16 residues long. DNA of the CDR3: TGCGCCAGCAGCTTCTCTGTTAACAGGCCAGGGCATGAGCAGTTCTTC. It is translated as CASSFSVNRPGHEQFF.

In its sample, this clone was seen a few times. The rearrangement uses TRBV7-9 and TRBJ2-5; D unclear. The CDR3 contains 13 residues. The germline gives CDR1 SEHNR, CDR2 FQNEAQ (reference sequence). Trimming removed 2 bases at V and 4 bases at J, with 8 bases between. The CDR3 here is CASSLYGSETQYF. The CDR3 nucleotides read TGTGCCAGCAGCTTATACGGGTCAGAGACCCAGTACTTC.

V usage is TRBV11-3 and J usage is TRBJ2-1; 12 nucleotides line up with TRBD2. Germline loops: CDR1 SGHNT, CDR2 YENEEA. The ends lost 1 base at V and 7 bases at J; junction bases unmatched: 2. The CDR3 loop spans 15 amino acids. CDR3 loop: CASSLVGTSGNEQFF. The CDR3, as DNA: TGTGCCAGCAGCTTAGTGGGGACTAGCGGGAATGAGCAGTTCTTC. Drawing the rest from reference TRBV11-3 and TRBJ2-1, the complete variable domain is EAGVVQSPRYKIIEKKQPVAFWCNPISGHNTLYWYLQNLGQGPELLIRYENEEAVDDSQLPKDRFSAERLKGVDSTLKIQPAELGDSAVYLCASSLVGTSGNEQFFGPGTRLTVL.

The J gene is TRBJ2-3, the V gene TRBV5-1; tentatively, D is TRBD1 (6 bases). V was pared by 5 bases and J by 1 base, with 14 bases between. CDR3 length equals 15 residues. CDR1 is SGHRS and CDR2 is YFSETQ in the germline V gene. The CDR3 DNA reads TGCGCCAGCAGACCTCCAGGGGTTGGCACAGATACGCAGTATTTT. Residues: CASRPPGVGTDTQYF.

The chain carries TRBV5-1 and TRBJ2-7; TRBD1 might be the D (5 bases). This CDR3 region has 13 residues. Trimming removed 5 bases at V and 5 bases at J, with 14 bases between. Germline V lookup: CDR1 SGHRS, CDR2 YFSETQ. CDR3 nucleotide sequence: TGCGCCAGCAGTCCCAGGGTTACCCACGAGCAGTACTTC. Its translation: CASSPRVTHEQYF.

The CDR3 sequence is CASSFIAGVNTEAFF. For the CDR3, the DNA is TGTGCCAGCAGTTTTATTGCAGGCGTGAACACTGAAGCTTTCTTT. The chain employs TRBV28 and TRBJ1-1; D is uncertain. Germline values: CDR1 MDHEN, CDR2 SYDVKM. Trimming cost V 3 bases and J 0 bases, with 11 bases left between them. This CDR3 has 15 amino acids.

The chain employs TRBV2 and TRBJ2-3; a weak D match, TRBD2 (7 bases). This CDR3 is 12 amino acids long. Germline CDR1 and CDR2: SNHLY and FYNNEI. Trimming removed 7 bases from V and 6 bases from J, with 11 bases in between. The CDR3 reads CASKGEGDTQYF. The DNA for the CDR3 is TGTGCCAGCAAGGGGGAGGGGGATACGCAGTATTTT.

This clone was seen more than once but under ten times. This chain links TRBV4-1 with TRBJ2-2, with 12 nucleotides matching TRBD2. The CDR3 loop spans 20 amino acids. V gave up 1 base and J gave up 8 bases; unmatched junction bases: 17. Germline V gene sequence: CDR1 MGHRA, CDR2 YSYEKL. CDR3 coding DNA: TGCGCCAGCAGCCAAGGCGCCTATTTCCCGACTAGCGGGAGTAGTGGGGAGCTGTTTTTT. The encoded protein is CASSQGAYFPTSGSSGELFF.

Only a few counts were recorded for this clone. The chain joins TRBV25-1 to TRBJ1-5, with no clear D. Trimming took off 2 bases at V and 7 bases at J, with 9 bases between the two ends. The CDR3 contains 13 residues. Per germline, CDR1 MGHDK and CDR2 SYGVNS. CDR3 coding DNA: TGTGCCAGCAGTGAACAGCCTGGGCAGCCCCAGCATTTT. Translating gives CASSEQPGQPQHF.

The genes are TRBV18 and TRBJ2-7; D is unresolved. Looked up from germline, CDR1 is KGHSH and CDR2 is LQKENI. Trimming took 1 base from V and 4 from J, leaving 2 bases between them. The CDR3 has 11 residues. This CDR3 is CASSPLYEQYF. The CDR3 DNA reads TGTGCCAGCTCACCACTTTACGAGCAGTACTTC.

This clone is classed as medium-sized. The chain couples TRBV5-1 to TRBJ1-1, with D perhaps matching TRBD1 (5 bases). CDR3 size: 15 residues. The germline CDR1 and CDR2 sequences are SGHRS and YFSETQ. The ends were cut back, 3 bases at V and 1 base at J, with 13 bases in the middle. As DNA, the CDR3 is TGCGCCAGCAGCTCGGTATTTGGACAGAACACTGAAGCTTTCTTT. As protein: CASSSVFGQNTEAFF.

This clone was counted only a few times. This rearrangement joins TRBV9 to TRBJ2-1; 8 nucleotides agree with TRBD2. Trimming at V came to 0 bases and at J to 8 bases, leaving 16 bases not matched to a gene. The germline gives CDR1 SGDLS, CDR2 YYNGEE. The CDR3 has 18 amino acids. DNA of the CDR3: TGTGCCAGCAGCGTAGATTCCCTTACGGGAGGGCCGGTAGATGAGCAGTTCTTC. This sequence encodes CASSVDSLTGGPVDEQFF.

This rearrangement joins TRBV19 to TRBJ2-7, with TRBD1 as a possible D gene (5 bases). CDR1 and CDR2 (germline): LNHDA, SQIVND (reference sequence). The V end was cut by 5 bases, the J end by 0 bases, with 8 bases between. There are 13 residues in the CDR3. The CDR3 is CASSAGLSYEQYF. The CDR3 bases are TGTGCCAGTAGTGCAGGGCTCTCCTACGAGCAGTACTTC. The full variable domain, its missing parts supplied by reference TRBV19 and TRBJ2-7, is DGGITQSPKYLFRKEGQNVTLSCEQNLNHDAMYWYRQDPGQGLRLIYYSQIVNDFQKGDIAEGYSVSREKKESFPLTVTSAQKNPTAFYLCASSAGLSYEQYFGPGTRLTVT.

V usage is TRBV19 and J usage is TRBJ1-5, with TRBD1 matching over 7 bases. This CDR3 spans 18 amino acids. The germline V gene encodes CDR1 LNHDA and CDR2 SQIVND (reference sequence). The trim removed 3 bases at V and 1 base at J, leaving 12 bases unmatched. CDR3 sequence reads: CASSMLIGGPPSNQPQHF. CDR3 nucleotides: TGTGCCAGTAGTATGCTAATAGGGGGCCCGCCGAGCAATCAGCCCCAGCATTTT.

The chain joins TRBV30 to TRBJ1-5, with 8 bases matching TRBD1. Unmatched junction bases numbered 6, after V lost 5 bases and J lost 0 bases. The CDR3 loop spans 15 amino acids. CDR1 and CDR2 (germline): GTSNPN, SVGIG (reference sequence). The CDR3 region has the DNA TGTGCCTGGGACAGGGGAGAGAATAGCAATCAGCCCCAGCATTTT. It yields the protein CAWDRGENSNQPQHF.

V is TRBV2 and J is TRBJ2-1, with D hard to call. CDR1 and CDR2 from the germline V gene are SNHLY and FYNNEI. The CDR3 sequence is 10 residues long. Trimming removed 6 bases from V and 4 bases from J, with 1 base in between. The CDR3: CASRYNEQFF. The CDR3 DNA follows: TGTGCCAGCAGGTACAATGAGCAGTTCTTC.

The rearrangement joins TRBV4-1 to TRBJ2-1; D unresolved. V was shortened by 0 bases and J by 5 bases, with 8 bases between the two germline ends. CDR1 and CDR2 (germline): MGHRA, YSYEKL. CDR3 length equals 14 residues. The chain's CDR3 is CASSQEGYNNEQFF. The CDR3 DNA reads as TGCGCCAGCAGCCAAGAGGGCTACAACAATGAGCAGTTCTTC.

In regard to this clone: Relative to the germline gene, one junction end is altered; a read error may explain this. This sequence joins TRBV28 and TRBJ2-7; D unresolved. Germline loops: CDR1 MDHEN, CDR2 SYDVKM. This CDR3 is built from 11 residues. Here the CDR3 DNA reads TGTGCCAGCAGCTTATCACGAGCGCAGTACTTC. As protein: CASSLSRAQYF.

This clone was detected a few times. J is TRBJ2-1 and V is TRBV6-5, with TRBD2 identical over 11 bases. Germline V gene lookup returns CDR1 MNHEY and CDR2 SVGAGI. The CDR3 sequence is 14 residues long. The V segment lost 8 bases and the J segment 8 bases; nucleotides outside the gene matches: 8. The DNA for the CDR3 is TGTGCCAGCCCGTTGACTAGCGGGAAGCATGAGCAGTTCTTC. Residues: CASPLTSGKHEQFF.

CDR3 nucleotides: TGTGCCTGCCCTGGGACCTCCACAGATACGCAGTATTTT. Its protein product is CACPGTSTDTQYF. The V gene is TRBV30, the J gene TRBJ2-3; the D gene could be TRBD1 or TRBD2 (5 bases each). V lost 6 bases to trimming and J lost 2 bases, with 12 bases between them. The CDR3 runs 13 residues. Germline values: CDR1 GTSNPN, CDR2 SVGIG (reference sequence).

The V gene is TRBV6-5, the J gene TRBJ2-7, with unresolved D. The ends were cut back, 6 bases at V and 1 base at J, with 13 bases in the middle. Per the germline V gene, CDR1 is MNHEY and CDR2 is SVGAGI. The CDR3 is 14 residues long. DNA of the CDR3: TGTGCCAGCAGACGATCACAGATTTCCTACGAGCAGTACTTC. It translates to CASRRSQISYEQYF.

This clone was detected once. The chain uses TRBV20-1 and TRBJ2-1; D unclear. The CDR3 totals 11 residues. The ends were cut back, 2 bases at V and 5 bases at J, with 4 bases in the middle. Germline assignment: CDR1 DFQATT and CDR2 SNEGSKA (reference sequence). The CDR3 protein is CSARSDNEQFF. CDR3 bases: TGCAGTGCTAGATCCGACAATGAGCAGTTCTTC.

The chain employs TRBV20-1 and TRBJ1-2; D not certain. Germline V gene lookup returns CDR1 DFQATT and CDR2 SNEGSKA (reference sequence). This CDR3 spans 10 amino acids. The V gene lost 6 bases and the J gene lost 4 bases, with 6 bases spanning the gap. The CDR3 nucleotides are TGCAGTGCGCCATTCTATGGCTACACCTTC. Its protein product is CSAPFYGYTF.

This clone was observed a few times. The gene calls are TRBV11-2 and TRBJ1-1; a possible D gene is TRBD1 (6 bases). CDR1 SGHAT and CDR2 FQNNGV come from the germline V gene. Deletions cut 3 bases from V and 9 bases from J, with 14 bases between. The CDR3 is made up of 13 amino acids. Here the CDR3 DNA reads TGTGCCAGCAGCTTCGAACAGGGACGGAAAGCTTTCTTT. Encoded protein: CASSFEQGRKAFF.

The chain uses TRBV11-2 and TRBJ2-7; 7 bases are shared with TRBD1. Germline CDR1 and CDR2: SGHAT and FQNNGV. J lost 4 bases, V lost 5 bases, and 5 bases had no gene match. The CDR3 totals 13 residues. The CDR3 region is CASSTGQRYEQYF. CDR3 coding DNA: TGTGCCAGCAGCACGGGACAGAGATACGAGCAGTACTTC.

The sample holds a few counts of this clone. The CDR3 region is CASSLSGNYGYTF. CDR3 bases: TGTGCCAGCAGTTTATCAGGGAACTATGGCTACACCTTC. The chain links TRBV28 to TRBJ1-2; D may be TRBD1 (5 bases). Per the germline V gene, CDR1 is MDHEN and CDR2 is SYDVKM. CDR3 size: 13 residues. Trimming removed 1 base from V and 2 bases from J, with 5 bases in between.

The chain combines TRBV18 with TRBJ2-1, with 10 bases identical to TRBD2. V lost 3 bases, J lost 10 bases, and 15 bases stayed unmatched. Looked up from germline, CDR1 is KGHSH and CDR2 is LQKENI. The CDR3 has 17 amino acids. CDR3 nucleotide sequence: TGTGCCAGCTCACCCAATCTAGCGGGAGTACCTGGGGGGGAGCAGTTCTTC. Residues: CASSPNLAGVPGGEQFF. The variable domain in full, completed from reference TRBV18 and TRBJ2-1, reads NAGVMQNPRHLVRRRGQEARLRCSPMKGHSHVYWYRQLPEEGLKFMVYLQKENIIDESGMPKERFSAEFPKEGPSILRIQQVVRGDSAAYFCASSPNLAGVPGGEQFFGPGTRLTVL.

The chain employs TRBV5-4 and TRBJ2-7; D remains unclear. The V and J ends lost 1 base and 6 bases respectively, with 14 bases between them. The CDR3 runs to 14 residues. Germline CDR1 reads SGHNT; CDR2 reads YYREEE (reference sequence). CDR3 region: CASSLLSSRGEQYF. The CDR3 DNA follows: TGTGCCAGCAGCTTGCTTTCTAGTAGAGGCGAGCAGTACTTC. Combining the CDR3 with reference TRBV5-4 and TRBJ2-7 gives the whole variable domain ETGVTQSPTHLIKTRGQQVTLRCSSQSGHNTVSWYQQALGQGPQFIFQYYREEENGRGNFPPRFSGLQFPNYSSELNVNALELDDSALYLCASSLLSSRGEQYFGPGTRLTVT.